Presented here are 27 T cell receptor beta chains from one specimen sequenced in a study of control samples from healthy donors and cancer patients (dated by TCRdb to the early 2020s). The library was produced with the immunoSEQ multiplex PCR assay. TCRdb took this table from immuneACCESS and kept in-frame rearrangements with V and J called. Such tables lack part of the clones; where checked against another copy, unresolved V genes explain under half of the gap, and the rest is unexplained. The sample table records roughly 150,000 clones; approximately 93% of these occur just once. 5.8% of the sample rests with the top ten. The material sequenced was blood. These receptors all stem from a man between 18 and 29 years old in good health.

In DNA, the CDR3 is TGTGCCAGCAGCCAAGAAGGGACTACCTACAATGAGCAGTTCTTC. It yields the protein CASSQEGTTYNEQFF. This chain connects TRBV3-1 (or the pseudogene TRBV3-2) to TRBJ2-1, with TRBD2 identical over 7 bases. Unmatched junction bases numbered 1, after V lost 0 bases and J lost 2 bases. This CDR3 has 15 amino acids. The germline CDR1 and CDR2 sequences are LGHDT and YNNKEL (reference sequence).

The J gene is TRBJ2-1, the V gene TRBV19; TRBD2 matches 12 bases. This CDR3 is built from 15 residues. V lost 6 bases and J lost 7; bases outside the gene matches: 7. CDR1 is LNHDA and CDR2 is SQIVND in the germline V gene (reference sequence). DNA of the CDR3: TGTGCCAGTAGACTACTAGCGGGAGGATGGAATGAGCAGTTCTTC. Translation gives CASRLLAGGWNEQFF.

The chain carries TRBV28 and TRBJ2-1; TRBD1 is a possible D gene (6 bases). The V gene's germline CDR1 is MDHEN and CDR2 SYDVKM. V was cut by 6 bases and J by 0 bases, with 15 bases left in between. The CDR3 covers 16 residues. Here the CDR3 reads CASRLDRLVSYNEQFF. For the CDR3, the DNA is TGTGCCAGCAGACTAGACAGGCTCGTCTCCTACAATGAGCAGTTCTTC. Based on the CDR3 plus reference TRBV28 and TRBJ2-1, the full variable domain is DVKVTQSSRYLVKRTGEKVFLECVQDMDHENMFWYRQDPGLGLRLIYFSYDVKMKEKGDIPEGYSVSREKKERFSLILESASTNQTSMYLCASRLDRLVSYNEQFFGPGTRLTVL.

The chain uses TRBV3-1 (or the pseudogene TRBV3-2) and TRBJ2-6; D is undetermined. The CDR3 sequence is 16 residues long. Germline V gene sequence: CDR1 LGHDT, CDR2 YNNKEL (reference sequence). V was pared by 4 bases and J by 4 bases, with 14 bases between. The CDR3: CASSPSVASGANVLTF. CDR3 bases: TGTGCCAGCAGCCCCAGTGTGGCGTCGGGGGCCAACGTCCTGACTTTC.

The chain combines TRBV15 with TRBJ1-3, with a tentative D call TRBD1 (5 bases). This CDR3 is built from 17 residues. CDR1 LNHNV and CDR2 YYDKDF come from the germline V gene (reference sequence). Between the trimmed V and J ends, which lost 0 bases and 0 bases, there was a span of 12 bases. The CDR3 loop reads CATSREYGTASGNTIYF. For the CDR3, the DNA is TGTGCCACCAGCAGAGAGTACGGGACGGCCTCTGGAAACACCATATATTTT.

The chain couples TRBV5-5 to TRBJ1-2; the D gene is possibly TRBD1 (6 bases). Germline CDR1 reads SGHKS; CDR2 reads YYEKEE (reference sequence). This CDR3 has 14 amino acids. V dropped 4 bases and J dropped 3 bases, with 13 bases sitting between them. The CDR3 DNA sequence: TGTGCCAGCAGCCCCCCGGACAGCTACTATGGCTACACCTTC. Residues: CASSPPDSYYGYTF. Full variable domain (outside the CDR3, taken from reference TRBV5-5 and TRBJ1-2): DAGVTQSPTHLIKTRGQQVTLRCSPISGHKSVSWYQQVLGQGPQFIFQYYEKEERGRGNFPDRFSARQFPNYSSELNVNALLLGDSALYLCASSPPDSYYGYTFGSGTRLTVV.

The chain combines TRBV2 with TRBJ1-5; no reliable D call. This CDR3 has 14 amino acids. V was trimmed by 6 bases and J by 7 bases, leaving 16 bases between them. Germline V CDR1 and CDR2: SNHLY, FYNNEI. The CDR3 reads CASRESGVHQPQHF. The CDR3 DNA reads as TGTGCCAGCAGAGAGAGTGGGGTCCACCAGCCCCAGCATTTT.

This chain connects TRBV6-6 to TRBJ1-4; D may be TRBD1 (6 bases). There are 15 residues in the CDR3. The ends were cut back, 6 bases at V and 4 bases at J, with 15 bases in the middle. Germline V gives CDR1 MNHNY, CDR2 SVGAGI (reference sequence). This CDR3 reads CASSPAQGNNEKLFF. In DNA, the CDR3 is TGTGCCAGCAGCCCCGCGCAGGGGAATAATGAAAAACTGTTTTTT.

This chain joins TRBV9 and TRBJ2-7; a possible D gene is TRBD1 (5 bases). Trimming stripped 0 bases from V and 3 bases from J, with 19 bases between. The CDR3 covers 17 residues. Germline values: CDR1 SGDLS, CDR2 YYNGEE. CDR3 bases: TGTGCCAGCAGCGTAGGGTCAGGGATCAGGGCCGTCTACGAGCAGTACTTC. Translated, it gives CASSVGSGIRAVYEQYF.

The CDR3 is CAILSGGQASGNTIYF. The CDR3 nucleotides read TGTGCCATCTTGTCGGGGGGACAGGCCTCTGGAAACACCATATATTTT. The chain links TRBV10-3 to TRBJ1-3, with 8 bases that match TRBD1. This CDR3 spans 16 amino acids. V lost 8 bases to trimming and J lost 0 bases; unmatched junction nucleotides: 9. CDR1 is ENHRY, CDR2 SYGVKD, per germline.

The V call is TRBV9, the J call TRBJ1-1; 11 bases line up with TRBD1. Unmatched junction bases numbered 8, after V lost 5 bases and J lost 2 bases. Germline V gives CDR1 SGDLS, CDR2 YYNGEE. The CDR3 is 16 residues long. CDR3 DNA: TGTGCCAGCAGTGGACAGGGGGCGGTCTTAAACACTGAAGCTTTCTTT. Its protein product is CASSGQGAVLNTEAFF.

This rearrangement joins TRBV24-1 to TRBJ2-1, with D uncertain. CDR1 and CDR2 from the germline V gene are KGHDR and SFDVKD. Trimming shortened V by 5 bases and J by 0 bases, and 19 bases separated the two germline ends. The CDR3 runs 18 residues. The CDR3 spells CATSVYRTPRNSYNEQFF. The CDR3 coding sequence is TGTGCCACCAGTGTTTACCGCACACCTAGGAACTCCTACAATGAGCAGTTCTTC.

This chain joins TRBV4-3 and TRBJ2-7, with TRBD1 identical over 9 bases. This CDR3 has 16 amino acids. V trimming: 0 bases; J trimming: 7 bases; junction bases outside the gene matches: 10. Germline V gene sequence: CDR1 LGHNA, CDR2 YSLEER. The CDR3 reads CASSQEGTGGVGEQYF. In nucleotides, the CDR3 is TGCGCCAGCAGCCAAGAGGGCACAGGGGGCGTGGGGGAGCAGTACTTC.

The genes are TRBV18 and TRBJ1-1; 7 nucleotides agree with TRBD1. The CDR3 contains 14 residues. The germline V gene has CDR1 KGHSH and CDR2 LQKENI. V was pared by 3 bases and J by 6 bases, with 7 bases of the junction left unmatched. CDR3: CASSPRRTGPEAFF. The CDR3 coding sequence is TGTGCCAGCTCACCTCGACGGACAGGCCCTGAAGCTTTCTTT.

The V and J genes are TRBV4-1 and TRBJ1-3; 8 bases align to TRBD1. Looked up from germline, CDR1 is MGHRA and CDR2 is YSYEKL. The CDR3 consists of 19 residues. V lost 1 base to trimming and J lost 4 bases; unmatched junction nucleotides: 15. The CDR3 DNA follows: TGCGCCAGCAGCCAAGTCCTGGAGACCCGGACAGGGAACGGAAACACCATATATTTT. This sequence encodes CASSQVLETRTGNGNTIYF.

The genes are TRBV6-1 and TRBJ1-5, with TRBD1 as a possible D gene (6 bases). The V gene lost 2 bases and the J gene lost 6 bases, with 14 bases spanning the gap. The CDR3 has 15 amino acids. Germline V CDR1 and CDR2: MNHNS, SASEGT. The CDR3 loop is CASSERGVSAQPQHF. CDR3 nucleotides: TGTGCCAGCAGTGAAAGGGGGGTGTCTGCTCAGCCCCAGCATTTT.

V is TRBV4-3 and J is TRBJ2-1; D might be TRBD1 (5 bases). From germline, CDR1 is LGHNA and CDR2 YSLEER. The CDR3 loop spans 16 amino acids. V lost 7 bases, J lost 8 bases, and 24 bases lay in between. In DNA, the CDR3 is TGCGCCAGCACCGTTTTCCGGGCGACGCCCAGGGATGAGCAGTTCTTC. Its translation: CASTVFRATPRDEQFF.

The rearrangement joins TRBV30 to TRBJ2-7; no firm D call. Germline-derived CDR1 and CDR2 are GTSNPN and SVGIG (reference sequence). This CDR3 has 13 residues. Trimming left V 0 bases short and J 3 bases short, with 9 bases between. CDR3 bases: TGTGCCTGGAGTGTACCGGAACTCTACGAGCAGTACTTC. Its translation: CAWSVPELYEQYF.

The chain recombines TRBV30 with TRBJ1-1; no firm D call. The CDR3 sequence is 13 residues long. Germline CDR1 and CDR2: GTSNPN and SVGIG (reference sequence). V was cut by 2 bases and J by 2 bases, with 9 bases left in between. The CDR3 loop reads CAWSFRVNTEAFF. The CDR3 region has the DNA TGTGCCTGGAGTTTTCGAGTCAACACTGAAGCTTTCTTT.

The chain has TRBV29-1 and TRBJ1-2; D possibly corresponds to TRBD1 (5 bases). The CDR3 length is 12 residues. Germline V gene data show CDR1 as SQVTM and CDR2 as ANQGSEA. V shed 4 bases and J shed 3 bases, with 9 bases lying between them. This CDR3 is CSVGQGDYGYTF. CDR3 coding DNA: TGCAGCGTTGGACAAGGGGACTATGGCTACACCTTC. Using reference TRBV29-1 and TRBJ1-2 for the parts outside the CDR3, the full variable domain is SAVISQKPSRDICQRGTSLTIQCQVDSQVTMMFWYRQQPGQSLTLIATANQGSEATYESGFVIDKFPISRPNLTFSTLTVSNMSPEDSSIYLCSVGQGDYGYTFGSGTRLTVV.

This rearrangement joins TRBV12-3 or TRBV12-4 to TRBJ1-2, with D perhaps TRBD1 (6 bases). V lost 7 bases and J lost 8, with 17 bases in between. The CDR3 runs to 13 residues. The CDR3 spells CASIPSGGSGYTF. CDR3 DNA sequence: TGTGCCAGCATACCTAGTGGGGGCAGCGGCTACACCTTC.

The chain employs TRBV30 and TRBJ2-7, with 10 bases aligning to TRBD2. This CDR3 region has 16 residues. Germline V gene lookup returns CDR1 GTSNPN and CDR2 SVGIG (reference sequence). V shed 1 base and J 4 bases; nucleotides not matched to a gene: 10. CDR3: CAWSAIAGGPSYEQYF. In DNA form, the CDR3 reads TGTGCCTGGAGTGCAATAGCGGGAGGTCCATCGTACGAGCAGTACTTC.

The genes are TRBV18 and TRBJ1-2; D possibly corresponds to TRBD1 (5 bases). The germline gives CDR1 KGHSH, CDR2 LQKENI. Trimming shortened V by 3 bases and J by 4 bases, and 15 bases separated the two germline ends. The CDR3 is 15 amino acids. The CDR3 reads CASSPPSTGFYGYTF. CDR3 DNA sequence: TGTGCCAGCTCACCGCCGTCTACAGGTTTCTATGGCTACACCTTC. Combining the CDR3 with reference TRBV18 and TRBJ1-2 gives the whole variable domain NAGVMQNPRHLVRRRGQEARLRCSPMKGHSHVYWYRQLPEEGLKFMVYLQKENIIDESGMPKERFSAEFPKEGPSILRIQQVVRGDSAAYFCASSPPSTGFYGYTFGSGTRLTVV.

The V gene is TRBV6-5, the J gene TRBJ2-7, with D maybe TRBD2 (7 bases). Germline V gives CDR1 MNHEY, CDR2 SVGAGI. The CDR3 is 13 amino acids. V gave up 7 bases and J gave up 3 bases, with 13 bases separating them. The CDR3 reads CASKGGIDYEQYF. For the CDR3, the DNA is TGTGCCAGCAAGGGGGGGATAGACTACGAGCAGTACTTC.

This sequence joins TRBV5-1 and TRBJ1-4; a possible D gene is TRBD1 (5 bases). The CDR3 runs 14 residues. Trimming stripped 3 bases from V and 5 bases from J, with 11 bases between. From germline, CDR1 is SGHRS and CDR2 YFSETQ. CDR3 in DNA: TGCGCCAGCAGCTCTACAGGATCCAATGAAAAACTGTTTTTT. Its protein product is CASSSTGSNEKLFF.

This sequence joins TRBV11-3 and TRBJ2-3; D tentatively reads TRBD1 or TRBD2 (5 bases each). Germline V CDR1 and CDR2: SGHNT, YENEEA. The CDR3 runs 14 residues. Trimming removed 5 bases at V and 4 bases at J, with 13 bases between. The CDR3 coding sequence is TGTGCCAGCAGCCGGGGACCCGAGGCAGATACGCAGTATTTT. Its protein product is CASSRGPEADTQYF.

The chain carries TRBV12-3 or TRBV12-4 and TRBJ2-7; 8 positions agree with TRBD1. CDR3 length: 13 residues. After removal of 7 bases from V and 3 bases from J, the junction contained 5 bases not matched to a gene. As DNA, the CDR3 is TGTGCCAGCACCAGAGACAGGGGCTACGAGCAGTACTTC. Translating it yields CASTRDRGYEQYF.